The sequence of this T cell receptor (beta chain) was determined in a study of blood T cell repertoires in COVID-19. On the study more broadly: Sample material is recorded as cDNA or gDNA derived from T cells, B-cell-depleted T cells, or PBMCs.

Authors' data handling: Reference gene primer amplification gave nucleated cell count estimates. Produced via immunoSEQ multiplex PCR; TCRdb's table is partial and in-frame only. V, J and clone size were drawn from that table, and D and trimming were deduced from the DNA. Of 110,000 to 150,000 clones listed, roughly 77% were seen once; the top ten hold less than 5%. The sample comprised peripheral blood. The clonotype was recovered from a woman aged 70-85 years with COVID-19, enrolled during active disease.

CDR3 DNA sequence: TGTGCCAGCAGCCAAGAGTCGGGGGGAAGCTACACCTTC. Amino acids: CASSQESGGSYTF. This chain connects TRBV3-1 (or the pseudogene TRBV3-2) to TRBJ1-2; perhaps TRBD1 as D (5 bases). Germline V lookup: CDR1 LGHDT, CDR2 YNNKEL (reference sequence). Trimming removed 0 bases from V and 9 bases from J, with 11 bases in between. The CDR3 contains 13 residues.